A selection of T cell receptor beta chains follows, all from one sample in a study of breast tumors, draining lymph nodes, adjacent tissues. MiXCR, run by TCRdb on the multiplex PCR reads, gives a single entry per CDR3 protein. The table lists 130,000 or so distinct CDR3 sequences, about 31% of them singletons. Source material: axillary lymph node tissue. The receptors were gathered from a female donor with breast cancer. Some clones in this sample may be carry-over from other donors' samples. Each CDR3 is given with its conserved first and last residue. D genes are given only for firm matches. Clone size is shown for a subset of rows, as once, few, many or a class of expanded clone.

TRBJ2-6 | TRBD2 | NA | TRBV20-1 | TGCAGTGCTCTAAGGACTAGCGGGGGGGCCAACGTCCTGACTTTC | CSALRTSGGANVLTF
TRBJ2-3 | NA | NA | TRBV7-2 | TGTGCCAGCAGCCAGGGGCGGCAGGGTTCATTT | CASSQGRQGSF
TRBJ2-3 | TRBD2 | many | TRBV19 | TGTGCCAGTAGTACGAGAAGCGGGGGGATTACAGATACGCAGTATTTT | CASSTRSGGITDTQYF
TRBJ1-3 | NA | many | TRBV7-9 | TGTGCCAGCAATTCGGGCTCTGGAAACACCATATATTTT | CASNSGSGNTIYF
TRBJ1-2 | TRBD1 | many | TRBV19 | TGTGCCAGTAGTGCGGGACAGGGGGCTTATGGCTACACCTTC | CASSAGQGAYGYTF
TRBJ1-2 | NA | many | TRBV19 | TGTGCCAGCATAAGGGACGGACTTAGTAACTATGGCTACACCTTC | CASIRDGLSNYGYTF
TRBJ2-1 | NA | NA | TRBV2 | TGTGCCAGCAGGCGGGACAGAGGCGATGAGCAGTTCTTC | CASRRDRGDEQFF
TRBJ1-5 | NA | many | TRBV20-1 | TGCAGTGCTAGAGTACGCAATAGCAATCAGCCCCAGCATTTT | CSARVRNSNQPQHF
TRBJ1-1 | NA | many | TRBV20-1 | TGCAGTGCTAGTTCCCAGGGCTCTGAAGCTTTCTTT | CSASSQGSEAFF
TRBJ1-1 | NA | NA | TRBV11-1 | TGTGCCAGCAGCTTAGCGCACGGGGACACTGAAGCTTTCTTT | CASSLAHGDTEAFF
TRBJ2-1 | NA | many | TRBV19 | TGTGCCAGTAGTCCGAGGACCGGGGGATCCTACAATGAGCAGTTCTTC | CASSPRTGGSYNEQFF
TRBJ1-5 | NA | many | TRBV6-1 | TGTGCCAGCAGTGAGACCAGACAGGTCTATCAGCCCCAGCATTTT | CASSETRQVYQPQHF
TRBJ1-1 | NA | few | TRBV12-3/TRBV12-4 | TGTGCCAGCAGTACCCTGTCCACTGAAGCTTTCTTT | CASSTLSTEAFF
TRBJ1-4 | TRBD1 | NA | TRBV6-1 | TGTGCCAGCAGTGCCCTCTCGGGACAGGGAACCGAAAAACTGTTTTTT | CASSALSGQGTEKLFF
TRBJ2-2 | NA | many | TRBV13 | TGTGCCAGCAGCTGGGGCGGGGAGCTGTTTTTT | CASSWGGELFF
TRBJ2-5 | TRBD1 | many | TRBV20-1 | TGCAGTGCTTGGACAGGGGGCATACAAGAGACCCAGTACTTC | CSAWTGGIQETQYF
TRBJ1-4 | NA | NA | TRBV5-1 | TGCGCCAGCAGCTTGGCCGGCCACAGGGAAAAACTGTTTTTT | CASSLAGHREKLFF
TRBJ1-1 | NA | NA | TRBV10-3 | TGTGCCTCAATCCCAGGGCCGGGGGACACTGAAGCTTTCTTT | CASIPGPGDTEAFF
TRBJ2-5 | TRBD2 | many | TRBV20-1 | TGCAGTGCTAAGCGGGGGGGGTACCAAGAGACCCAGTACTTC | CSAKRGGYQETQYF
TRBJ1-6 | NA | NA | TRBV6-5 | TGTGCCAGCGCCAAGGACAGAATCATCACACCCCTCCACTTT | CASAKDRIITPLHF
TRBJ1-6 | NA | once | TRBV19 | TGTGCCAGTAGTATCAAGACAGTCGGTAATTCACCCCCCCACTTT | CASSIKTVGNSPPHF
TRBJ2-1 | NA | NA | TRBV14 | TGTGCCAGCAGCCCCACCTGGGCAGCGAGCTCCTACACTGGGCAGTTCTTC | CASSPTWAASSYTGQFF
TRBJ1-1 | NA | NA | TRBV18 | TGTGCCAGCTCACCGCTCGACAGCTTGAACACTGAAGCTTTCTTT | CASSPLDSLNTEAFF
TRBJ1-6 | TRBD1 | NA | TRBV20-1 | TGCAGTGCCTCACTACGGACAGGGAGCTCCTATAACTCACTCCTCCACTTT | CSASLRTGSSYNSLLHF
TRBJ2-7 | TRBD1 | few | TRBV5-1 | TGCGCCAGCAGCTTCGGGGACAGGGACTACGAGCAGTACTTC | CASSFGDRDYEQYF
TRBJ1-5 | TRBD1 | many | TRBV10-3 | TGTGCCATCAGTGACAGGGGGCTTGAACAGCCCCAGCATTTT | CAISDRGLEQPQHF
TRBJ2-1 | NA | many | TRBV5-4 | TGTGCCAGCAGCCGGGACACGGATGCCTACAATGAGCAGTTCTTC | CASSRDTDAYNEQFF
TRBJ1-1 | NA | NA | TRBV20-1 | TGCAGTGCTAGTCTCGGGGTTGGGGCTTTCTTT | CSASLGVGAFF
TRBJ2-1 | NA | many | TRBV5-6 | TGTGCCAGCAGCTTATATCGCGGGCAGTTCACCTACAATGAGCAGTTCTTC | CASSLYRGQFTYNEQFF
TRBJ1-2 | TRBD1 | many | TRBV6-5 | TGTGCCAGCAGTGGCCGGGACAGGGGTAACTATGGCTACACCTTC | CASSGRDRGNYGYTF
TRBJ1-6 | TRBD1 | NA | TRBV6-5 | TGTGCCAGCAGGTCCGGGACAGATTCACCCCTCCACTTT | CASRSGTDSPLHF
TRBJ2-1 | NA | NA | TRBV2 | TGTGCCAGTACTGAGCGTGGGAGGCGGGGCCAAACCAATGAGCAGTTCTTC | CASTERGRRGQTNEQFF
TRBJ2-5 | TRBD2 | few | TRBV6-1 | TGTGCCAGCAGTCAACCCGGGAGGGGGGGACAAGAGACCCAGTACTTC | CASSQPGRGGQETQYF
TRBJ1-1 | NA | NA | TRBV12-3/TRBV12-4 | TGTGCCAGCAGTCCCCACTCCACGAACACTGAAGCTTTCTTT | CASSPHSTNTEAFF
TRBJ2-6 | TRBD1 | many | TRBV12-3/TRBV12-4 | TGTGCCAGCAGTACAGGGGTCTCTAGTTCTGGGGCCAACGTCCTGACTTTC | CASSTGVSSSGANVLTF
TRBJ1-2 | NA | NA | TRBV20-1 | TGCAGTGCTAGTCAAGGGGGAGTTTATGGCTACACCTTC | CSASQGGVYGYTF
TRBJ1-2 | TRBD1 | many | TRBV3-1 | TGTGCCAGCAGCCAAGAGATGCAGGGGGCAGTTGGCTACACCTTC | CASSQEMQGAVGYTF
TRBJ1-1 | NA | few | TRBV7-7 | TGTGCTAGCAGCTCGACACTGAACACTGAAGCTTTCTTT | CASSSTLNTEAFF
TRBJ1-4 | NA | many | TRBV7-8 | TGTGCCAGCAGCTTATGGCACCCTAATGAAAAACTGTTTTTT | CASSLWHPNEKLFF
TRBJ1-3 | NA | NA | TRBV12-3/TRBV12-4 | TGTGCCAGCACCGATACAGGGACTGGAAACACCATATATTTT | CASTDTGTGNTIYF